This TCR beta chain stems from a study of T cells in Graves' hyperthyroidism and ophthalmopathy. There were TCR beta CDR3 regions amplified from RNA transcripts. First-round RT-PCR with HTBI primers amplified the TCR CDR3 region. Each CDR3 protein gets one entry after TCRdb re-called the multiplex PCR reads with MiXCR. The profile shows about 610,000 distinct CDR3 sequences, more than 45% of them singletons. The study defined stable Graves' hyperthyroidism as no ophthalmopathy progression within 18 months. This clonotype showed up many times. Its antigen is unidentified. The CDR3 totals 16 residues. Germline CDR1 and CDR2: MGHDK and SYGVNS. V was pared by 2 bases and J by 0 bases, with 8 bases between. Broader study findings: Peripheral blood also featured most of the thyroid clonotypes expanded above 0.001.

The chain carries TRBV25-1 and TRBJ2-6, with D unclear. This clonotype was sampled from a woman younger than 30 with Graves' hyperthyroidism. The specimen sequenced was peripheral blood or thyroid tissue (not recorded which). Written as DNA, the CDR3 is TGTGCCAGCAGTGAAGCACGGAGCTCTGGGGCCAACGTCCTGACTTTC. Encoded protein: CASSEARSSGANVLTF.